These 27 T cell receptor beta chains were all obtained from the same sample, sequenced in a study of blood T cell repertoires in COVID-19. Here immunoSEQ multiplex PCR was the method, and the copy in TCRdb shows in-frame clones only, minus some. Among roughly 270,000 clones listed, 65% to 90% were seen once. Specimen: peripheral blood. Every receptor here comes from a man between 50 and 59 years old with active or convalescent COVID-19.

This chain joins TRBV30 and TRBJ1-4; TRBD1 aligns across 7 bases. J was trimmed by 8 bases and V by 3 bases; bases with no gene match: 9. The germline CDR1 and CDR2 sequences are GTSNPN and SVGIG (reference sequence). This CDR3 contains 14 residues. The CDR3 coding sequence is TGTGCCTGGAGCGCCGGGACAGCAGAGGAAAAACTGTTTTTT. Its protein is CAWSAGTAEEKLFF.

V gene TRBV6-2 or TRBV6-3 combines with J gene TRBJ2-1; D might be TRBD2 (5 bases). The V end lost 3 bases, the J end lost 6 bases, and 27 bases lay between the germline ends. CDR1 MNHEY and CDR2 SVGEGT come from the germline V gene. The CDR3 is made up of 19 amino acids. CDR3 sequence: CASSYYPPISRYEGNEQFF. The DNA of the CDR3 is TGTGCCAGCAGTTATTACCCCCCAATTAGCAGGTACGAGGGCAATGAGCAGTTCTTC.

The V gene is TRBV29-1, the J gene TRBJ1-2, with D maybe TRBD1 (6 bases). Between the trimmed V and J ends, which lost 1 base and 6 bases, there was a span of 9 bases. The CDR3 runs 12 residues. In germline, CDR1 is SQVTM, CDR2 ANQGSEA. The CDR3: CSVEGTVDGYTF. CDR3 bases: TGCAGCGTTGAAGGGACAGTGGATGGCTACACCTTC.

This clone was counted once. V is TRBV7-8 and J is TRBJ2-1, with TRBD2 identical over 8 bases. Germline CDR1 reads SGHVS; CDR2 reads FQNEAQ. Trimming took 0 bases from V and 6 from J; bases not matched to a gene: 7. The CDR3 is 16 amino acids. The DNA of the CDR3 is TGTGCCAGCAGCTTAGCGTTCAGGACTAGCAGCAATGAGCAGTTCTTC. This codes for CASSLAFRTSSNEQFF.

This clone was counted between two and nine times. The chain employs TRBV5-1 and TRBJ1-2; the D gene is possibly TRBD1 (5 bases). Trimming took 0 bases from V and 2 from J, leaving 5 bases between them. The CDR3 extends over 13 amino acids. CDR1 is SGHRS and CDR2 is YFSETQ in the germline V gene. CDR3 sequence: CASSLGGNYGYTF. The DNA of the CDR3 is TGCGCCAGCAGCTTGGGGGGCAACTATGGCTACACCTTC.

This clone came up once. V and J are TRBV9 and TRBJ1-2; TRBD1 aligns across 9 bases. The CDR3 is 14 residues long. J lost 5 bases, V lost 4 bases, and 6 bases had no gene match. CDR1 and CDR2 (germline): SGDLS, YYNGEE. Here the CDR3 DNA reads TGTGCCAGCAGCTCTGGGACAGGGTCGTATGGCTACACCTTC. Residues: CASSSGTGSYGYTF.

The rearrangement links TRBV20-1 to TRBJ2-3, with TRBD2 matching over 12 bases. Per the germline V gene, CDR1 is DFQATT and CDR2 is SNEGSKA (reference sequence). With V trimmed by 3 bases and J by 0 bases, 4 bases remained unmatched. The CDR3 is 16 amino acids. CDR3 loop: CSASSLAGGSTDTQYF. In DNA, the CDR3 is TGCAGTGCTAGTTCCCTAGCGGGAGGGAGCACAGATACGCAGTATTTT.

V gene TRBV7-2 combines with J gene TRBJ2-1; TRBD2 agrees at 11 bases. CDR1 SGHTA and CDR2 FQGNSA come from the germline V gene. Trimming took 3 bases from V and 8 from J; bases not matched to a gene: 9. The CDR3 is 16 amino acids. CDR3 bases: TGTGCCAGCAGCTTGAGGTCTAGCGGGAGGTCCCATGAGCAGTTCTTC. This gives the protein CASSLRSSGRSHEQFF.

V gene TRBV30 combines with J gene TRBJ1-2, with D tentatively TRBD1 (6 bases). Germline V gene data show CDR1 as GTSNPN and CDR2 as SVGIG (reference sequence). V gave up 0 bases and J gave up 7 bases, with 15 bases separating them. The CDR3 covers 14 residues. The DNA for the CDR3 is TGTGCCTGGAGTGTACGGGGCAGGGGCTCTGGCTACACCTTC. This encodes CAWSVRGRGSGYTF. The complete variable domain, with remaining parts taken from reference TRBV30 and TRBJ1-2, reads SQTIHQWPATLVQPVGSPLSLECTVEGTSNPNLYWYRQAAGRGLQLLFYSVGIGQISSEVPQNLSASRPQDRQFILSSKKLLLSDSGFYLCAWSVRGRGSGYTFGSGTRLTVV.

The DNA for the CDR3 is TGTGCCAGCAGCTTAGATCCGGCGGGAGGCGAGCAGTACTTC. Amino acid sequence: CASSLDPAGGEQYF. The chain couples TRBV11-2 to TRBJ2-7; 8 nucleotides match TRBD2. The CDR3 runs 14 residues. Germline V CDR1 and CDR2: SGHAT, FQNNGV. V gave up 0 bases and J gave up 6 bases; unmatched junction bases: 4. Drawing the rest from reference TRBV11-2 and TRBJ2-7, the complete variable domain is EAGVAQSPRYKIIEKRQSVAFWCNPISGHATLYWYQQILGQGPKLLIQFQNNGVVDDSQLPKDRFSAERLKGVDSTLKIQPAKLEDSAVYLCASSLDPAGGEQYFGPGTRLTVT.

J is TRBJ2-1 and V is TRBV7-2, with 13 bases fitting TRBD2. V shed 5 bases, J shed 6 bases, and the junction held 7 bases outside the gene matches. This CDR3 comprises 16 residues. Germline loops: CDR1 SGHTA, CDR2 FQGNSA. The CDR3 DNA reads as TGTGCCAGCAGCCCTACTAGCGGGAGGGTCGGCAATGAGCAGTTCTTC. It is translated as CASSPTSGRVGNEQFF.

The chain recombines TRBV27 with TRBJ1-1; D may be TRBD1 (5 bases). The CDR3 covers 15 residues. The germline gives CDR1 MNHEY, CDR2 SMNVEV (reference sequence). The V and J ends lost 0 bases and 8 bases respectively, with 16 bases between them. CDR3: CASSLSPKWGGEAFF. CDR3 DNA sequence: TGTGCCAGCAGTTTATCTCCCAAATGGGGCGGCGAAGCTTTCTTT.

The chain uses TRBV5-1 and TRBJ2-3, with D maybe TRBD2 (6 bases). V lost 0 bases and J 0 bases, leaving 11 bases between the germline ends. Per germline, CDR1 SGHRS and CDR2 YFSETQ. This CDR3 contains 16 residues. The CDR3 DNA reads TGCGCCAGCAGCTTGGGGGACTGGTCTAGCACAGATACGCAGTATTTT. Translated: CASSLGDWSSTDTQYF.

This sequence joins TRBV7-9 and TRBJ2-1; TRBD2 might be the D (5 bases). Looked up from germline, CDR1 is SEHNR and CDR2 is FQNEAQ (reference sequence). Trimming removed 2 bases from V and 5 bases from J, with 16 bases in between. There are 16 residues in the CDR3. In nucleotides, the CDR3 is TGTGCCAGCAGCTTATCTTGGGAGTTCTCGGACAATGAGCAGTTCTTC. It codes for CASSLSWEFSDNEQFF.

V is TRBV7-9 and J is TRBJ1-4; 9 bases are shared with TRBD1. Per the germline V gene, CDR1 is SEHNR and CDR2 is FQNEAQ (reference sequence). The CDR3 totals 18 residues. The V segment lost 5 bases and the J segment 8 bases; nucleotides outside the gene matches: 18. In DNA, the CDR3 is TGTGCCAGCAGCCGAAGGGCCGATACCGGGACAGGGACGGAAAAACTGTTTTTT. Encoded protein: CASSRRADTGTGTEKLFF.

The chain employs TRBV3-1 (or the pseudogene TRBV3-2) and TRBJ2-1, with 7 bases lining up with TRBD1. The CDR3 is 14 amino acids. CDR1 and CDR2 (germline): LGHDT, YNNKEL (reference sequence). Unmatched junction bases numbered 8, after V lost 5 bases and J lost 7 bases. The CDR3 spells CASSGEGALNEQFF. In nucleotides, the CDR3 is TGTGCCAGCAGCGGCGAGGGGGCCCTAAATGAGCAGTTCTTC.

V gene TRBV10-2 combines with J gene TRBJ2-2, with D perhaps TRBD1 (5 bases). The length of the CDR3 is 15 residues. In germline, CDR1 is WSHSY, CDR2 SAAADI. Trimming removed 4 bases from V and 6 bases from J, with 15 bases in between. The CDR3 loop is CASSGGAVGAGELFF. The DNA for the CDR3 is TGCGCCAGCAGTGGGGGCGCTGTGGGTGCCGGGGAGCTGTTTTTT.

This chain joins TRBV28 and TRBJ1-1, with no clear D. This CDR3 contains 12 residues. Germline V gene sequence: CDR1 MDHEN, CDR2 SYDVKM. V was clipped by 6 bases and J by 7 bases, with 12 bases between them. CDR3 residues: CASSPTPFEAFF. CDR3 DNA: TGTGCCAGCAGCCCCACTCCATTTGAAGCTTTCTTT. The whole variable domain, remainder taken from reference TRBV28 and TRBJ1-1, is DVKVTQSSRYLVKRTGEKVFLECVQDMDHENMFWYRQDPGLGLRLIYFSYDVKMKEKGDIPEGYSVSREKKERFSLILESASTNQTSMYLCASSPTPFEAFFGQGTRLTVV.

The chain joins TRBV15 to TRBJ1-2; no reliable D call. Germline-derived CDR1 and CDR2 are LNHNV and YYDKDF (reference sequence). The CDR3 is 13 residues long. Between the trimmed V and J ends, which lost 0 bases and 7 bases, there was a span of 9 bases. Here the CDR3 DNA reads TGTGCCACCAGCAGAGATCTAGGAGCTGGCTACACCTTC. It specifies CATSRDLGAGYTF.

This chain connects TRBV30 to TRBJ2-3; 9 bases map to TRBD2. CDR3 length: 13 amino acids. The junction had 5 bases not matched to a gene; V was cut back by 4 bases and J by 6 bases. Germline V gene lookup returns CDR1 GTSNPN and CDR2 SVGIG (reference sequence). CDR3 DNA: TGTGCCTGGAATAGCGGGAGAGGGGATACGCAGTATTTT. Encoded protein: CAWNSGRGDTQYF. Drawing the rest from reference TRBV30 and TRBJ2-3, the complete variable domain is SQTIHQWPATLVQPVGSPLSLECTVEGTSNPNLYWYRQAAGRGLQLLFYSVGIGQISSEVPQNLSASRPQDRQFILSSKKLLLSDSGFYLCAWNSGRGDTQYFGPGTRLTVL.

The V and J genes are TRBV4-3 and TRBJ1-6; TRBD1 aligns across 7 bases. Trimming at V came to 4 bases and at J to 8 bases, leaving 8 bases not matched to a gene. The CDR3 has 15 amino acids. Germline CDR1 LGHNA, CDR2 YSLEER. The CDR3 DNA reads TGCGCCAGCAGCCGAGTGACAGGGCCCGATTCACCCCTCCACTTT. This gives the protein CASSRVTGPDSPLHF.

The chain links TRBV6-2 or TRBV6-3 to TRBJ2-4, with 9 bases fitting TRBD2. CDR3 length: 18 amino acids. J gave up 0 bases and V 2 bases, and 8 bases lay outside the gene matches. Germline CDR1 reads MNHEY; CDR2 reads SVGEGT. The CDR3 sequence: CASSYPAGGRLAKNIQYF. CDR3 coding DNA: TGTGCCAGCAGTTACCCAGCGGGAGGTCGACTAGCCAAAAACATTCAGTACTTC.

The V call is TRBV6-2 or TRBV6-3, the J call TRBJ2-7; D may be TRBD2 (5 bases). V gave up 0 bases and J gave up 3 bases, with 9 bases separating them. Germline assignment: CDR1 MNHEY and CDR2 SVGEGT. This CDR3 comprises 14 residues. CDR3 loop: CASSYSDSYYEQYF. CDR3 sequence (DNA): TGTGCCAGCAGTTACTCGGACTCTTACTACGAGCAGTACTTC.

Here the CDR3 DNA reads TGTGCCAGCAGCGTAGGAGGCACAGATACGCAGTATTTT. The encoded protein is CASSVGGTDTQYF. V gene TRBV9 combines with J gene TRBJ2-3; no firm D call. This CDR3 contains 13 residues. V was clipped by 0 bases and J by 1 base, with 3 bases between them. Germline CDR1 is SGDLS and CDR2 is YYNGEE.

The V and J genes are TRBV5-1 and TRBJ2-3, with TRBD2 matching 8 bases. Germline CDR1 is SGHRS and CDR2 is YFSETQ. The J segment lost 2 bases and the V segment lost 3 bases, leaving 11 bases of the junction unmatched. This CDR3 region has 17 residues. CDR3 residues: CASSSGLAGSYTDTQYF. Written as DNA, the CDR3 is TGCGCCAGCAGCTCCGGGCTAGCGGGCTCTTACACAGATACGCAGTATTTT.

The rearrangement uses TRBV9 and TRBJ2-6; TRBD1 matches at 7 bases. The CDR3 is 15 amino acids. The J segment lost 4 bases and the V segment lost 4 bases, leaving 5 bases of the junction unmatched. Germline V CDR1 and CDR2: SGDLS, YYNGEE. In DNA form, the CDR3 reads TGTGCCAGCAGCAAGGGGGCGCCAGGGGCCAACGTCCTGACTTTC. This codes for CASSKGAPGANVLTF.

CDR3 sequence: CAIRDSTGGNTEAFF. The CDR3 DNA reads TGTGCCATCAGAGATTCGACAGGGGGTAACACTGAAGCTTTCTTT. The rearrangement joins TRBV10-3 to TRBJ1-1, with TRBD1 matching 9 bases. Trimming removed 6 bases from V and 2 bases from J; junction bases left unmatched: 7. This CDR3 contains 15 residues. Germline V gene data show CDR1 as ENHRY and CDR2 as SYGVKD.